The clone carrying this T cell receptor (beta chain) was observed a few times. The entry originates in a study of cytotoxic CD8 clonotypes in ibrutinib-treated CLL. Losses at the gene ends were 4 bases for V and 4 bases for J; bases not matched to a gene: 7. This CDR3 is 16 amino acids long. Germline CDR1 and CDR2: MDHEN and SYDVKM. Only in-frame clones appear in the TCRdb table, and some are missing; sequencing was by immunoSEQ multiplex PCR. In the table there are some 46,000 clones, roughly two thirds of which are singletons. The material sequenced was PBMCs, taken after 12 months of ibrutinib treatment. The clonotype originates from a human donor with chronic lymphocytic leukemia. The V call is TRBV28, the J call TRBJ2-1; the match to TRBD2 covers 10 bases. The CDR3 region has the DNA TGTGCCAGCAGTTCCGATACTAGCGGGATTTACAATGAGCAGTTCTTC. Protein product: CASSSDTSGIYNEQFF.